The rows below give T cell receptor beta chains drawn from one sample of a study of blood T cell repertoires in COVID-19. Sequencing used immunoSEQ multiplex PCR; TCRdb keeps in-frame clones, though not all of them. The sample has 270,000 or so clones; around nine tenths are singletons. The sequencing sample was made of peripheral blood. Source of these receptors: a woman in her thirties or forties who had recovered from COVID-19. Each CDR3 is given with its conserved first and last residue. The D gene is left open where the match is weak. Clone sizes are given selectively: once, few, many, or a class where the clone is expanded.

j_call d_call v_call cdr3_length clone_size cdr3_aa cdr3_nt
TRBJ2-7 . TRBV21-1 15 . CASSKGTASSYEQYF TGTGCCAGCAGCAAAGGGACAGCCAGCTCCTACGAGCAGTACTTC
TRBJ1-5 . TRBV27 14 . CASSRGRVDQPQHF TGTGCCAGCAGTCGGGGGAGGGTAGATCAGCCCCAGCATTTT
TRBJ2-1 TRBD2 TRBV6-1 18 . CASSEVGLAGGPGNEQFF TGTGCCAGCAGTGAAGTGGGACTAGCGGGAGGGCCGGGAAATGAGCAGTTCTTC
TRBJ2-5 . TRBV27 14 . CASSLSIVQETQYF TGTGCCAGCAGTTTATCGATAGTCCAAGAGACCCAGTACTTC
TRBJ2-3 . TRBV14 18 . CASSQDFSGDASGDTQYF TGTGCCAGCAGCCAAGATTTCTCAGGAGACGCCTCGGGGGATACGCAGTATTTT
TRBJ1-2 . TRBV12-3/TRBV12-4 13 . CASTQARAHGYTF TGTGCCAGCACCCAGGCCAGGGCCCATGGCTACACCTTC
TRBJ2-1 . TRBV14 19 . CASSQEHLRSGSSYNEQFF TGTGCCAGCAGCCAAGAGCATCTAAGAAGCGGAAGCTCCTACAATGAGCAGTTCTTC
TRBJ1-2 . TRBV3-1/TRBV3-2 13 . CASSQEGARGYTF TGTGCCAGCAGCCAAGAAGGGGCACGGGGCTACACCTTC
TRBJ2-7 . TRBV28 12 . CASSRPPYEQYF TGTGCCAGCAGCCGTCCTCCCTACGAGCAGTACTTC
TRBJ2-7 . TRBV6-1 15 . CASSEAGGEVYEQYF TGTGCCAGCAGTGAAGCAGGGGGTGAGGTCTACGAGCAGTACTTC
TRBJ2-3 TRBD1 TRBV2 14 . CASKGQEAPDTQYF TGTGCCAGCAAAGGACAGGAGGCCCCAGATACGCAGTATTTT
TRBJ2-7 . TRBV11-2 14 few CASSPAGNPYEQYF TGTGCCAGCAGCCCCGCAGGAAACCCCTACGAGCAGTACTTC
TRBJ2-1 . TRBV27 16 . CASSSTRDTLINEQFF TGTGCCAGCAGTTCCACCCGGGATACTTTGATCAATGAGCAGTTCTTC
TRBJ2-2 . TRBV5-1 15 few CASSSTGMDTGELFF TGCGCCAGCAGCTCCACAGGGATGGACACCGGGGAGCTGTTTTTT
TRBJ1-4 TRBD1 TRBV5-6 14 . CASSPDRRNEKLFF TGTGCCAGCAGCCCGGACAGGCGGAATGAAAAACTGTTTTTT
TRBJ1-4 TRBD1 TRBV7-9 16 . CASSEDPGQINEKLFF TGTGCCAGCAGCGAAGACCCGGGACAGATTAATGAAAAACTGTTTTTT
TRBJ2-7 . TRBV2 14 . CASSKSGSSYEQYF TGTGCCAGCAGTAAGAGCGGAAGCTCCTACGAGCAGTACTTC